One and the same sample provided the 30 T cell receptor beta chains below, sequenced in a study of cytomegalovirus exposure and HLA in healthy donors. PCR involved 60 Vbeta and 13 Jbeta primers. The protocol was immunoSEQ multiplex PCR, while the TCRdb copy is restricted to in-frame clones and leaves out a portion. Here the sample spans roughly 200,000 clones, 75% to 90% being singletons. Sequenced sample: PBMCs. The receptors were sampled from a woman aged 25-40 years in good health and CMV-seronegative.

V and J are TRBV11-2 and TRBJ1-2; 7 bases agree with TRBD1. This CDR3 spans 15 amino acids. The trim removed 5 bases at V and 5 bases at J, leaving 11 bases unmatched. Germline values: CDR1 SGHAT, CDR2 FQNNGV. The DNA of the CDR3 is TGTGCCAGCAGCCCAGGGACAGAGGCGCCATATGGCTACACCTTC. Encoded protein: CASSPGTEAPYGYTF. The full variable domain, completed using reference TRBV11-2 and TRBJ1-2, is EAGVAQSPRYKIIEKRQSVAFWCNPISGHATLYWYQQILGQGPKLLIQFQNNGVVDDSQLPKDRFSAERLKGVDSTLKIQPAKLEDSAVYLCASSPGTEAPYGYTFGSGTRLTVV.

The gene calls are TRBV5-1 and TRBJ2-2; no definite D call. The germline V gene encodes CDR1 SGHRS and CDR2 YFSETQ. V was shortened by 0 bases and J by 2 bases, with 8 bases between the two germline ends. The CDR3 is 15 amino acids. The CDR3 here is CASSLAEANTGELFF. CDR3 sequence (DNA): TGCGCCAGCAGCTTGGCCGAAGCCAACACCGGGGAGCTGTTTTTT. Together with reference TRBV5-1 and TRBJ2-2, the CDR3 gives the full variable domain: KAGVTQTPRYLIKTRGQQVTLSCSPISGHRSVSWYQQTPGQGLQFLFEYFSETQRNKGNFPGRFSGRQFSNSRSEMNVSTLELGDSALYLCASSLAEANTGELFFGEGSRLTVL.

This clone showed up just a few times. The chain combines TRBV5-1 with TRBJ1-1; 8 bases match TRBD1. The CDR3 consists of 21 residues. Per germline, CDR1 SGHRS and CDR2 YFSETQ. With V trimmed by 1 base and J by 7 bases, 27 bases remained unmatched. CDR3: CASSLPLPQGAVGDKRGEAFF. The CDR3 nucleotides read TGCGCCAGCAGCTTGCCGCTGCCCCAGGGGGCCGTTGGGGACAAACGGGGTGAAGCTTTCTTT.

The chain employs TRBV5-1 and TRBJ2-3; 9 bases are shared with TRBD1. The CDR3 runs to 13 residues. Germline V gene sequence: CDR1 SGHRS, CDR2 YFSETQ. Trimming removed 10 bases from V and 6 bases from J; junction bases left unmatched: 9. The CDR3 sequence is CASRQGVKDTQYF. The CDR3 DNA follows: TGCGCCTCGAGACAGGGGGTAAAGGATACGCAGTATTTT.

V and J are TRBV27 and TRBJ1-1; TRBD1 might be the D (5 bases). Germline V gene lookup returns CDR1 MNHEY and CDR2 SMNVEV (reference sequence). Trimming removed 10 bases from V and 0 bases from J, with 12 bases in between. The CDR3 sequence is 13 residues long. The CDR3 sequence is CATQWGLNTEAFF. The CDR3 DNA reads TGTGCCACCCAGTGGGGCCTGAACACTGAAGCTTTCTTT.

This chain uses TRBV7-9 with TRBJ2-1, with 10 positions matching TRBD2. This CDR3 region has 15 residues. Germline trimming cut 6 bases from V and 8 bases from J; bases unmatched to any gene: 10. The germline V gene has CDR1 SEHNR and CDR2 FQNEAQ (reference sequence). The CDR3: CASSSSPSGRDEQFF. As DNA, the CDR3 is TGTGCCAGCAGTTCCTCTCCTAGCGGGAGAGATGAGCAGTTCTTC.

The chain carries TRBV4-2 and TRBJ1-1, with D maybe TRBD1 (5 bases). Trimming removed 1 base at V and 4 bases at J, with 16 bases between. Germline CDR1 and CDR2: LGHNA and YNFKEQ. This CDR3 is 16 amino acids long. As DNA, the CDR3 is TGTGCCAGCAGCCAAGGAATCGGGGGGGTAGCCACTGAAGCTTTCTTT. Translated: CASSQGIGGVATEAFF.

The V and J genes are TRBV7-8 and TRBJ2-3; 8 nucleotides align to TRBD2. The CDR3 is 17 amino acids. Germline loops: CDR1 SGHVS, CDR2 FQNEAQ. V trimming: 1 base; J trimming: 3 bases; junction bases outside the gene matches: 9. CDR3 DNA sequence: TGTGCCAGCAGCTTAGATCGGGGTAGCGGGAAAACAGATACGCAGTATTTT. This translates into CASSLDRGSGKTDTQYF.

This chain joins TRBV27 and TRBJ2-7; a weak D match, TRBD1 (6 bases). Trimming removed 2 bases at V and 4 bases at J, with 15 bases between. The CDR3 extends over 15 amino acids. Germline values: CDR1 MNHEY, CDR2 SMNVEV (reference sequence). CDR3 loop: CASSLRADSRYEQYF. The CDR3 nucleotides are TGTGCCAGCAGTTTAAGGGCGGACAGTCGATACGAGCAGTACTTC.

Written as DNA, the CDR3 is TGTGCCAGCAGTTATTCGCGGGGGGGCTGGTACGAGCAGTACTTC. Protein product: CASSYSRGGWYEQYF. This rearrangement joins TRBV13 to TRBJ2-7; 9 bases align to TRBD2. The CDR3 loop spans 15 amino acids. Losses at the gene ends were 6 bases for V and 4 bases for J; bases not matched to a gene: 10. Per the germline V gene, CDR1 is PRHDT and CDR2 is FYEKMQ (reference sequence).

CDR3 region: CASSWGRTNYGYTF. CDR3 sequence (DNA): TGTGCCAGCAGTTGGGGCAGAACGAACTATGGCTACACCTTC. This chain connects TRBV28 to TRBJ1-2; possibly TRBD1 for D (5 bases). V was clipped by 4 bases and J by 2 bases, with 11 bases between them. The CDR3 runs to 14 residues. In germline, CDR1 is MDHEN, CDR2 SYDVKM.

V is TRBV5-1 and J is TRBJ1-4, with D tentatively TRBD1 (5 bases). Trimming took 0 bases from V and 4 from J, leaving 7 bases between them. Germline assignment: CDR1 SGHRS and CDR2 YFSETQ. CDR3 length: 14 amino acids. The CDR3: CASSLVQGNEKLFF. CDR3 nucleotide sequence: TGCGCCAGCAGCTTGGTTCAGGGTAATGAAAAACTGTTTTTT.

This chain connects TRBV29-1 to TRBJ2-4; D might be TRBD1 (5 bases). The CDR3 is 14 residues long. Germline V CDR1 and CDR2: SQVTM, ANQGSEA. V gave up 0 bases and J gave up 6 bases, with 12 bases separating them. The CDR3 spells CSVEEPGIGNIQYF. CDR3 sequence (DNA): TGCAGCGTTGAAGAACCAGGGATCGGAAACATTCAGTACTTC. Looking up the rest from reference TRBV29-1 and TRBJ2-4 gives the full variable domain: SAVISQKPSRDICQRGTSLTIQCQVDSQVTMMFWYRQQPGQSLTLIATANQGSEATYESGFVIDKFPISRPNLTFSTLTVSNMSPEDSSIYLCSVEEPGIGNIQYFGAGTRLSVL.

The gene calls are TRBV5-1 and TRBJ2-3, with 10 bases matching TRBD2. Unmatched junction bases numbered 6, after V lost 5 bases and J lost 6 bases. The germline V gene encodes CDR1 SGHRS and CDR2 YFSETQ. This CDR3 is 14 amino acids long. The DNA for the CDR3 is TGCGCCAGCAGGAAGCGGGGGGGTGCGGATACGCAGTATTTT. Translation gives CASRKRGGADTQYF.

V and J are TRBV29-1 and TRBJ2-1; TRBD2 is a possible D gene (6 bases). This CDR3 region has 14 residues. From germline, CDR1 is SQVTM and CDR2 ANQGSEA. The V end was cut by 5 bases, the J end by 9 bases, with 20 bases between. The CDR3 here is CSVKGPSDSSEQFF. In DNA, the CDR3 is TGCAGCGTTAAAGGGCCTAGCGACTCGAGTGAGCAGTTCTTC.

The CDR3 DNA sequence: TGTGCCAGTTCGGGGGGCATAATTGGCTACACCTTC. Its protein is CASSGGIIGYTF. The V and J genes are TRBV5-8 and TRBJ1-2, with D perhaps TRBD1 (6 bases). V shed 8 bases and J shed 7 bases, with 15 bases lying between them. The germline gives CDR1 SGHTS, CDR2 YDEGEE. The CDR3 totals 12 residues.

The chain is built from TRBV19 and TRBJ2-2; 10 bases fit TRBD1. The CDR3 covers 14 residues. Germline CDR1 reads LNHDA; CDR2 reads SQIVND (reference sequence). V lost 8 bases, J lost 5 bases, and 5 bases stayed unmatched. The chain's CDR3 is CASCDRGLTGELFF. The CDR3 nucleotides read TGTGCCAGTTGCGACAGGGGGCTTACCGGGGAGCTGTTTTTT.

The V and J genes are TRBV29-1 and TRBJ2-1; 8 nucleotides agree with TRBD1. Unmatched junction bases numbered 3, after V lost 7 bases and J lost 4 bases. CDR1 is SQVTM, CDR2 ANQGSEA, per germline. This CDR3 is built from 12 residues. DNA of the CDR3: TGCAGCGGCAGGACAGGGTACAATGAGCAGTTCTTC. Translation: CSGRTGYNEQFF.

The chain recombines TRBV6-6 with TRBJ2-1, with D unresolved. CDR1 and CDR2 from the germline V gene are MNHNY and SVGAGI (reference sequence). There are 12 residues in the CDR3. V was clipped by 6 bases and J by 6 bases, with 9 bases between them. CDR3 amino acids: CASSQLRNEQFF. Here the CDR3 DNA reads TGTGCCAGCAGCCAACTTCGCAATGAGCAGTTCTTC.

In its sample, this clone was seen once. The CDR3 sequence is CASRGTGSSYNSPLHF. The DNA of the CDR3 is TGTGCCAGCAGGGGGACAGGGAGCTCCTATAATTCACCCCTCCACTTT. This chain links TRBV2 with TRBJ1-6; 9 bases are a match to TRBD1. The V gene end was trimmed by 6 bases and the J gene end by 0 bases; junction bases not matched to a gene: 3. Germline CDR1 is SNHLY and CDR2 is FYNNEI. The CDR3 contains 16 residues.

The genes are TRBV29-1 and TRBJ1-2; 8 bases agree with TRBD1. The CDR3 consists of 14 residues. Trimming cost V 6 bases and J 8 bases; bases outside gene matches: 14. CDR1 and CDR2 from the germline V gene are SQVTM and ANQGSEA. The CDR3 nucleotides read TGCAGCGTGGGGTCAGGACAGGGCGTGGACGGCTACACCTTC. Encoded protein: CSVGSGQGVDGYTF.

The J gene is TRBJ2-3, the V gene TRBV9; 10 bases align to TRBD2. The CDR3 covers 16 residues. The J segment lost 6 bases and the V segment lost 3 bases, leaving 10 bases of the junction unmatched. Per germline, CDR1 SGDLS and CDR2 YYNGEE. The CDR3 sequence is CASSGPSGSSLDTQYF. CDR3 DNA sequence: TGTGCCAGCAGCGGTCCTAGCGGGAGTAGCTTGGATACGCAGTATTTT.

The genes are TRBV4-1 and TRBJ2-2, with 10 bases identical to TRBD2. CDR1 MGHRA and CDR2 YSYEKL come from the germline V gene. Trimming removed 0 bases from V and 6 bases from J; junction bases left unmatched: 10. CDR3 length: 18 residues. The CDR3 spells CASSQDWGAGGPPGELFF. CDR3 in DNA: TGCGCCAGCAGCCAAGATTGGGGAGCGGGGGGGCCCCCCGGGGAGCTGTTTTTT.

V is TRBV28 and J is TRBJ1-1, with D maybe TRBD1 (6 bases). The CDR3 covers 12 residues. Germline assignment: CDR1 MDHEN and CDR2 SYDVKM. The V end lost 6 bases, the J end lost 1 base, and 6 bases lay between the germline ends. CDR3 loop: CASRTGNTEAFF. The CDR3 DNA reads as TGTGCCAGCAGGACAGGGAACACTGAAGCTTTCTTT.

This chain uses TRBV27 with TRBJ2-7, with TRBD2 matching over 11 bases. The CDR3 covers 19 residues. Trimming at V came to 5 bases and at J to 8 bases, leaving 23 bases not matched to a gene. Germline-derived CDR1 and CDR2 are MNHEY and SMNVEV (reference sequence). CDR3 sequence (DNA): TGTGCCAGCAGTATCTCCGGGACTAGCGGTTTCTCGCGGAGGGTGAAGCAGTACTTC. It yields the protein CASSISGTSGFSRRVKQYF.

This chain uses TRBV19 with TRBJ2-1, with 10 bases matching TRBD2. The CDR3 extends over 16 amino acids. With V trimmed by 3 bases and J by 8 bases, 10 bases remained unmatched. Germline lookup yields CDR1 LNHDA and CDR2 SQIVND (reference sequence). The CDR3 DNA reads TGTGCCAGTAGTATCGGGTTCCTAGGACTAGCGGATGAGCAGTTCTTC. Translated: CASSIGFLGLADEQFF. Full variable domain (rest looked up from reference TRBV19 and TRBJ2-1): DGGITQSPKYLFRKEGQNVTLSCEQNLNHDAMYWYRQDPGQGLRLIYYSQIVNDFQKGDIAEGYSVSREKKESFPLTVTSAQKNPTAFYLCASSIGFLGLADEQFFGPGTRLTVL.

The chain carries TRBV9 and TRBJ2-1; 7 bases fit TRBD2. The V segment lost 4 bases and the J segment 8 bases; nucleotides outside the gene matches: 9. The germline CDR1 and CDR2 sequences are SGDLS and YYNGEE. This CDR3 comprises 14 residues. This CDR3 is CASSLRGEGDEQFF. The CDR3 coding sequence is TGTGCCAGCAGCTTACGGGGGGAAGGGGATGAGCAGTTCTTC. The entire variable domain, with the rest obtained from reference TRBV9 and TRBJ2-1, is as follows: DSGVTQTPKHLITATGQRVTLRCSPRSGDLSVYWYQQSLDQGLQFLIQYYNGEERAKGNILERFSAQQFPDLHSELNLSSLELGDSALYFCASSLRGEGDEQFFGPGTRLTVL.

The chain recombines TRBV5-4 with TRBJ2-5; D is uncertain. The CDR3 totals 14 residues. Trimming pared 0 bases from V and 3 bases from J, leaving 9 bases between. Germline V gene sequence: CDR1 SGHNT, CDR2 YYREEE (reference sequence). Here the CDR3 reads CASSLGHTEETQYF. The CDR3 DNA sequence: TGTGCCAGCAGCTTGGGACACACCGAAGAGACCCAGTACTTC.

The chain is built from TRBV5-1 and TRBJ2-1, with a weak D call TRBD1 (5 bases). V lost 2 bases and J lost 4, with 10 bases in between. Looked up from germline, CDR1 is SGHRS and CDR2 is YFSETQ. CDR3 length: 14 amino acids. The CDR3 DNA reads as TGCGCCAGCAGCTTAGACAGTGAATACAATGAGCAGTTCTTC. This codes for CASSLDSEYNEQFF.

The V call is TRBV10-3, the J call TRBJ2-2; TRBD2 aligns across 13 bases. Germline values: CDR1 ENHRY, CDR2 SYGVKD. Germline trimming cut 4 bases from V and 3 bases from J; bases unmatched to any gene: 2. CDR3 length: 16 amino acids. CDR3 sequence (DNA): TGTGCCATCAGTGGGACTAGCGGGGGATACACCGGGGAGCTGTTTTTT. As protein: CAISGTSGGYTGELFF.